The source of this T cell receptor (beta chain) is a study of shared clonotypes between healthy human individuals (dated by TCRdb to the early 2020s). About the study as a whole: A couple of women and a few men aged 18 to 49 years were included in the cohort. For each donor, CD4 naive and CD4 memory were each run on three plates, CD8 naive on two plates, and CD8 memory on one plate. The study deeply sequenced blood TCR repertoires of several healthy adults to estimate repertoire size and the extent of clonotype sharing between individuals. Different laboratories and diverse techniques were used to prepare libraries and sequence TCR repertoires, to increase sequencing depth and limit assay-specific biases. Each donor's leukapheresis produced roughly between roughly 0.94 and 9.5 billion PBMCs.

Using the deep immunoSEQ assay, TCR CDR3 regions were amplified from genomic DNA by multiplex PCR. Genomic DNA extracted from each cell subset was distributed evenly over all wells of several immunoSEQ 96-well plates, and each plate served as one replicate. For sorted subsets, roughly 200 ng of genomic DNA, equivalent to 30,000 or so T cell genomes, went into each replicate PCR. The purified libraries were quantified using a Qubit 3.0 fluorometer, sized with a Bioanalyzer 2100, and then quantified again using the KAPA Library Quantification kit. Every immunoSEQ 96-well plate was sequenced on a separate single-read 150-cycle Illumina NextSeq 550 flow cell. Processing in the source paper ran as follows. Because the immunoSEQ output held only junctional sequences and lacked quality scores, the filtering could not match the filtering applied to full-length reads. To assign V/J genes and CDR3, sequences were annotated using PyIR, a Python wrapper for IgBLAST v1.9, with IMGT germline references. Reads with weak V/J assignments (E-value above 1e-6), missing CDR3, stop codons, out-of-frame junctions, or ambiguous translated residues were removed. V3J clonotypes were defined by identical inferred V gene, J gene, and CDR3 amino acid sequence. Percentage overlap between repertoires was calculated by dividing the number of shared unique clonotypes by the size of the smaller repertoire. Repertoire richness was assessed with RTK rarefaction, the Chao1 estimator, and Recon v2.1 estimates of unobserved clonotypes. Generation probabilities for all TCRbeta clonotypes obtained by the gDNA method from four donors were computed using OLGA. The table comes from immuneACCESS by way of TCRdb, which keeps in-frame sequences with V and J called. Part of the clones is missing from these tables; in studies checked, under half for an unresolved V gene and the rest for unknown reasons. For V, J and clone size, that table is used; D and trimming come from the DNA. Within this sample are some 2,500,000 clones, with just under 95% of them counted one time only. The leading ten clones occupy 0.37% of the sample.

Relative to germline, V is missing 5 bases and J is missing 1 base, with 4 bases of the junction outside any gene match. Its CDR3 holds 14 amino acids, cysteine through phenylalanine. Only the CDR3 DNA stays, 42 bases, in frame from base 1. The germline V gene specifies SGHTA as CDR1 and FQGTGA as CDR2. Healthy HIV-negative adults with no recently reported acute infections or vaccinations were included as donors. Every donor was a Caucasian adult residing in Nashville, Tennessee, USA. Magnetic negative selection was used to enrich CD4+ T cells, after which naive cells were positively selected on CD45RA and the negative fraction became the memory subset. Blood was obtained by leukapheresis, after which PBMCs were separated by Ficoll-Histopaque density gradient centrifugation and cryopreserved in liquid nitrogen vapor phase. Purity and quantity of every magnetically sorted T cell population were checked by analytical flow cytometry. Genomic DNA was isolated from each sorted fraction and quantified by UV absorbance on a Nanodrop 2000c.

In regard to this clone: Its antigen target is currently unknown. Per-base quality was not reported, and no clone a single base away is much larger than it. The sample has other DNA sequences that encode this CDR3 too.

Results and caveats for the whole study, not just this receptor: Compared with non-shared clonotypes, the clonotypes found in all four sorted-subset donors had higher generation probabilities. Naive subsets generally had larger estimated clonotype richness than memory subsets did. Because the study included only a small number of donors, the genetic and exposure-history diversity represented was limited. About 5% of naive CD4, 3% to 4% of naive CD8, roughly 2.4% of memory CD4, and over 0.35% of memory CD8 clonotypes were shared across several donors. Only blood was sampled, and tissue TCR repertoires likely differ from those in blood. Rarefaction of sorted-subset datasets indicated incomplete sequencing despite the large sequencing depth. Pairwise subsampling indicated that sequencing depth was expected to affect the degree of clonotype sharing among donors.

The rearranged chain carries TRBV7-3 and TRBJ1-1, with 7 bases matching TRBD1. Sequencing used naive CD4+ T cells from PBMCs. The cell subset or site label corresponds to: CD45RA+ positively selected. This receptor was taken from a man younger than 35 in good health. Some clones in this sample may be carry-over from other donors' samples. The nucleotides are TGTGCCAGCAGCCCTCAGGGGGGGAACACTGAAGCTTTCTTT. Translated, this is CASSPQGGNTEAFF. Outside the CDR3, residues come from the reference TRBV7-3 and TRBJ1-1 proteins, so the full variable domain is: GAGVSQTPSNKVTEKGKYVELRCDPISGHTALYWYRQSLGQGPEFLIYFQGTGAADDSGLPNDRFFAVRPEGSVSTLKIQRTERGDSAVYLCASSPQGGNTEAFFGQGTRLTVV.